These 19 T cell receptor beta chains originate from one sample sequenced in a study of blood T cell repertoires in COVID-19. Sequencing used immunoSEQ multiplex PCR; TCRdb keeps in-frame clones, though not all of them. The profile covers approximately 500,000 clones, with over 75% appearing a single time and less than 2% taken by the ten largest. The specimen was PBMCs or T cells enriched from blood (not recorded which). All receptors come from a woman aged 40 to 50 who had recovered from COVID-19.

The V and J genes are TRBV28 and TRBJ1-2; perhaps TRBD1 as D (6 bases). Germline lookup yields CDR1 MDHEN and CDR2 SYDVKM. This CDR3 comprises 13 residues. Trimming removed 8 bases at V and 7 bases at J, with 17 bases between. The CDR3 DNA reads as TGTGCCAGCCTGGGGGGGGCATTCGGTGGCTACACCTTC. This translates into CASLGGAFGGYTF.

This chain joins TRBV6-5 and TRBJ1-2; D uncertain. Germline loops: CDR1 MNHEY, CDR2 SVGAGI. CDR3 length: 14 amino acids. V lost 6 bases and J 2 bases, leaving 13 bases between the germline ends. CDR3 region: CASSGRDPNYGYTF. Here the CDR3 DNA reads TGTGCCAGCAGCGGACGGGATCCAAACTATGGCTACACCTTC.

The chain recombines TRBV27 with TRBJ2-7; D may be TRBD2 (5 bases). Looked up from germline, CDR1 is MNHEY and CDR2 is SMNVEV (reference sequence). The CDR3 spans 16 residues. Trimming cost V 5 bases and J 0 bases, with 17 bases left between them. As DNA, the CDR3 is TGTGCCAGCAGTCCCTCTGCCGGGGTAACCTCCTACGAGCAGTACTTC. Amino acid sequence: CASSPSAGVTSYEQYF.

The chain uses TRBV25-1 and TRBJ2-1, with 8 positions matching TRBD2. The CDR3 covers 15 residues. Germline V CDR1 and CDR2: MGHDK, SYGVNS. After removal of 1 base from V and 5 bases from J, the junction contained 4 bases not matched to a gene. The CDR3 sequence is CASSESLAADNEQFF. The CDR3 DNA reads TGTGCCAGCAGTGAATCACTAGCGGCAGACAATGAGCAGTTCTTC.

J is TRBJ2-7 and V is TRBV13; the D gene is possibly TRBD2 (5 bases). From germline, CDR1 is PRHDT and CDR2 FYEKMQ (reference sequence). Trimming left V 8 bases short and J 3 bases short, with 17 bases between. The CDR3 extends over 14 amino acids. The CDR3 sequence: CASSHNAGNYEQYF. The CDR3 DNA is TGTGCCAGCTCCCACAATGCGGGCAACTACGAGCAGTACTTC.

This chain links TRBV29-1 with TRBJ2-3; 11 nucleotides match TRBD2. J was trimmed by 6 bases and V by 6 bases; bases with no gene match: 5. The germline V gene has CDR1 SQVTM and CDR2 ANQGSEA. The CDR3 runs to 13 residues. The CDR3 bases are TGCAGCGTCGTAGCGGGAGGGCCGGATACGCAGTATTTT. As protein: CSVVAGGPDTQYF.

The chain combines TRBV5-6 with TRBJ2-2, with D unresolved. The CDR3 is 14 amino acids. Trimming shortened V by 3 bases and J by 2 bases, and 8 bases separated the two germline ends. Per germline, CDR1 SGHDT and CDR2 YYEEEE. The CDR3 DNA follows: TGTGCCAGCAGCTCCCTAAGTAACACCGGGGAGCTGTTTTTT. The encoded protein is CASSSLSNTGELFF.

This sequence joins TRBV6-1 and TRBJ2-1; D uncertain. CDR1 and CDR2 from the germline V gene are MNHNS and SASEGT. Trimming stripped 4 bases from V and 0 bases from J, with 13 bases between. This CDR3 contains 16 residues. The CDR3 loop is CASSAERYPSYNEQFF. CDR3 sequence (DNA): TGTGCCAGCAGTGCAGAACGTTACCCCTCCTACAATGAGCAGTTCTTC.

The chain joins TRBV11-3 to TRBJ2-7; D is ambiguous. The germline V and J ends were trimmed by 1 base and 3 bases, with 13 bases remaining between them. Germline V CDR1 and CDR2: SGHNT, YENEEA. This CDR3 contains 15 residues. The CDR3 bases are TGTGCCAGCAGCTTAGTTTCAGACACTGACTACGAGCAGTACTTC. Amino acids: CASSLVSDTDYEQYF. The whole variable domain, remainder taken from reference TRBV11-3 and TRBJ2-7, is EAGVVQSPRYKIIEKKQPVAFWCNPISGHNTLYWYLQNLGQGPELLIRYENEEAVDDSQLPKDRFSAERLKGVDSTLKIQPAELGDSAVYLCASSLVSDTDYEQYFGPGTRLTVT.

About this clone itself: Different DNA sequences within this sample yield the same CDR3. V gene TRBV5-1 combines with J gene TRBJ1-3; no firm D call. Germline-derived CDR1 and CDR2 are SGHRS and YFSETQ. The V gene lost 4 bases and the J gene lost 0 bases, with 8 bases spanning the gap. This CDR3 contains 14 residues. The CDR3 is CASSPTGSGNTIYF. In nucleotides, the CDR3 is TGCGCCAGCAGCCCCACGGGCTCTGGAAACACCATATATTTT. Drawing the rest from reference TRBV5-1 and TRBJ1-3, the complete variable domain is KAGVTQTPRYLIKTRGQQVTLSCSPISGHRSVSWYQQTPGQGLQFLFEYFSETQRNKGNFPGRFSGRQFSNSRSEMNVSTLELGDSALYLCASSPTGSGNTIYFGEGSWLTVV.

The genes are TRBV11-3 and TRBJ1-6; D gene unclear. Germline CDR1 reads SGHNT; CDR2 reads YENEEA. Between the trimmed V and J ends, which lost 5 bases and 7 bases, there was a span of 15 bases. CDR3 size: 15 residues. The CDR3 DNA is TGTGCCAGCAGCCCAGCTCGGGGTTCAAATTCACCCCTCCACTTT. This codes for CASSPARGSNSPLHF.

The V gene is TRBV2, the J gene TRBJ2-1; D not resolved. Germline V gives CDR1 SNHLY, CDR2 FYNNEI. The CDR3 spans 13 residues. The V end lost 5 bases, the J end lost 8 bases, and 13 bases lay between the germline ends. The DNA for the CDR3 is TGTGCCAGCAGTACTCGAACCGATGATGAGCAGTTCTTC. It yields the protein CASSTRTDDEQFF.

The chain joins TRBV5-1 to TRBJ1-5; D is possibly TRBD1 (6 bases). This CDR3 comprises 14 residues. Per the germline V gene, CDR1 is SGHRS and CDR2 is YFSETQ. V was clipped by 0 bases and J by 5 bases, with 9 bases between them. The CDR3 DNA is TGCGCCAGCAGCTTGGGGACAGAGGATCAGCCCCAGCATTTT. Its translation: CASSLGTEDQPQHF.

This rearrangement joins TRBV30 to TRBJ2-1, with D perhaps TRBD1 (6 bases). Germline CDR1 and CDR2: GTSNPN and SVGIG (reference sequence). CDR3 size: 17 residues. V lost 4 bases to trimming and J lost 5 bases, with 24 bases between them. DNA of the CDR3: TGTGCCTGGACTCAACGAAACAGGGCAAGCGGTGACAATGAGCAGTTCTTC. It yields the protein CAWTQRNRASGDNEQFF.

The V and J genes are TRBV5-1 and TRBJ1-2, with 9 positions matching TRBD1. From germline, CDR1 is SGHRS and CDR2 YFSETQ. V trimming: 4 bases; J trimming: 3 bases; junction bases outside the gene matches: 4. The CDR3 has 14 amino acids. CDR3 coding DNA: TGCGCCAGCAGCCAAGGGGACAGGGACTATGGCTACACCTTC. Its translation is CASSQGDRDYGYTF.

V usage is TRBV7-6 and J usage is TRBJ2-1; no reliable D call. Trimming left V 1 base short and J 10 bases short, with 5 bases between. This CDR3 has 11 amino acids. Germline V CDR1 and CDR2: SGHVS, FNYEAQ. The CDR3: CASSLGEEQFF. The CDR3 coding sequence is TGTGCCAGCAGCTTAGGAGAAGAGCAGTTCTTC.

The CDR3 sequence: CASSQDPRGGFGANTEAFF. DNA of the CDR3: TGTGCCAGCAGCCAAGATCCCCGAGGGGGTTTTGGGGCGAACACTGAAGCTTTCTTT. The V call is TRBV4-2, the J call TRBJ1-1; tentatively, D is TRBD1 (6 bases). Germline assignment: CDR1 LGHNA and CDR2 YNFKEQ. CDR3 length equals 19 residues. Trimming removed 0 bases at V and 1 base at J, with 21 bases between.

The chain combines TRBV18 with TRBJ1-4; D gene unclear. Germline-derived CDR1 and CDR2 are KGHSH and LQKENI. Trimming took 5 bases from V and 6 from J, leaving 10 bases between them. The CDR3 has 13 residues. The chain's CDR3 is CASSALEDEKLFF. CDR3 sequence (DNA): TGTGCCAGCTCAGCGTTAGAGGATGAAAAACTGTTTTTT.

The count of this clone is one. This sequence joins TRBV6-5 and TRBJ2-6; D is uncertain. CDR3 size: 14 residues. Germline CDR1 is MNHEY and CDR2 is SVGAGI. Trimming took off 5 bases at V and 0 bases at J, with 5 bases between the two ends. The CDR3 DNA is TGTGCCAGCAGTACAGACTCTGGGGCCAACGTCCTGACTTTC. This translates into CASSTDSGANVLTF.